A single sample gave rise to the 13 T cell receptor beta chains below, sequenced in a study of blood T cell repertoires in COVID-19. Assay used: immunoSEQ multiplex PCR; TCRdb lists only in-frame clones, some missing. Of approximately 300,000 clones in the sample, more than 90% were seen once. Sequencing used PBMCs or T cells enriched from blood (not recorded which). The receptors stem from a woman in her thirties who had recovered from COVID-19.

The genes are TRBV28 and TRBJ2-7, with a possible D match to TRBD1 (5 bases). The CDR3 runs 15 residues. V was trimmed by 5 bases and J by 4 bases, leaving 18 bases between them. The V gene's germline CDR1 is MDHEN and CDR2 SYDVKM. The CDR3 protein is CASSPTVRQHYEQYF. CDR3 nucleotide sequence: TGTGCCAGCAGTCCCACAGTCCGACAGCATTACGAGCAGTACTTC.

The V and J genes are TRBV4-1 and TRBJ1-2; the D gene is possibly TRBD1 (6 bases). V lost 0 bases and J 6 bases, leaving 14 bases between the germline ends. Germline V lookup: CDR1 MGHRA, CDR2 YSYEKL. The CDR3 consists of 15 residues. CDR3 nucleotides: TGCGCCAGCAGCCAAGAAAGGACAGCCATGGATGGCTACACCTTC. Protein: CASSQERTAMDGYTF.

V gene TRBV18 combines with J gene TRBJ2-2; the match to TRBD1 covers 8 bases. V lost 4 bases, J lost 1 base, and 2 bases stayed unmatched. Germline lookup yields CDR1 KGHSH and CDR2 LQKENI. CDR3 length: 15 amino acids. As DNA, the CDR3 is TGTGCCAGCTCACACGGGACAGGGAACACCGGGGAGCTGTTTTTT. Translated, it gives CASSHGTGNTGELFF.

CDR3 residues: CASTRGAGPSRTDTQYF. The CDR3 DNA reads TGTGCCAGCACCAGAGGGGCGGGACCCTCCAGAACAGATACGCAGTATTTT. This chain uses TRBV9 with TRBJ2-3; TRBD2 is a possible D gene (6 bases). Germline V lookup: CDR1 SGDLS, CDR2 YYNGEE. The CDR3 sequence is 17 residues long. V was clipped by 6 bases and J by 3 bases, with 23 bases between them.

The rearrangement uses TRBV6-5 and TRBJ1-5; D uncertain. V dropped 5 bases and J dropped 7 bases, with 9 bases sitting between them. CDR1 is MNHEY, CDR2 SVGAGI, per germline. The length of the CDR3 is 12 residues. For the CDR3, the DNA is TGTGCCAGCAGTCGCGAGGGACAGCCCCAGCATTTT. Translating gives CASSREGQPQHF.

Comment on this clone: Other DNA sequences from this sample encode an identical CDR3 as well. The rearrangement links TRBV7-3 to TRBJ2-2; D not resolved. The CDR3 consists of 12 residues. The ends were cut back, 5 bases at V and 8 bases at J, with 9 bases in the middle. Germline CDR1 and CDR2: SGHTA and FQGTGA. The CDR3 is CASSPVPGELFF. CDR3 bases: TGTGCCAGCAGCCCAGTCCCGGGGGAGCTGTTTTTT.

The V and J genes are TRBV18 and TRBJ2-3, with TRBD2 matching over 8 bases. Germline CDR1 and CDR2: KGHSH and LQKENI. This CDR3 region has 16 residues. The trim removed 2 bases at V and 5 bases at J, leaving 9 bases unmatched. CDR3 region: CASSPGGGISGDTQYF. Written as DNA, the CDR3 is TGTGCCAGCTCACCAGGCGGGGGGATCTCCGGAGATACGCAGTATTTT.

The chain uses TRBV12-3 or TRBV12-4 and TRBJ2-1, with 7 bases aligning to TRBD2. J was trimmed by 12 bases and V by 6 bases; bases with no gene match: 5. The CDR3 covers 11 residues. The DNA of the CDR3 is TGTGCCAGCAGCCCCGGGACTACGCAGTTCTTC. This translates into CASSPGTTQFF.

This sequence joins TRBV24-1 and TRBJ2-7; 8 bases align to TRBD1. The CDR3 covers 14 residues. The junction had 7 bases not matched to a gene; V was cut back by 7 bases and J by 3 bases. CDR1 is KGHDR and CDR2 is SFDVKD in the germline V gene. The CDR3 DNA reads TGTGCCACCAGCGGTGGACAGGGAGTCTACGAGCAGTACTTC. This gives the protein CATSGGQGVYEQYF.

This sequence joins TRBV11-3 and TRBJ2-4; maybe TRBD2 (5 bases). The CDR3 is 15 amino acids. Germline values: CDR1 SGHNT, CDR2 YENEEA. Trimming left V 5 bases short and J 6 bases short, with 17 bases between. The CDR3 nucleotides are TGTGCCAGCAGCCCCACCTCGTTGGCGGGAAACATTCAGTACTTC. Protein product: CASSPTSLAGNIQYF. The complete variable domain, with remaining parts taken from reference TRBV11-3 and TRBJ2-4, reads EAGVVQSPRYKIIEKKQPVAFWCNPISGHNTLYWYLQNLGQGPELLIRYENEEAVDDSQLPKDRFSAERLKGVDSTLKIQPAELGDSAVYLCASSPTSLAGNIQYFGAGTRLSVL.

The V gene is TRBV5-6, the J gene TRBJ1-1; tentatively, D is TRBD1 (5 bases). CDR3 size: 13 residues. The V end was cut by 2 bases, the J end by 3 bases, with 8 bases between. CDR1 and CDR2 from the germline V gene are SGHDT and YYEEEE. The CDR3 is CASSFIGDTEAFF. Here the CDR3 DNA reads TGTGCCAGCAGCTTTATAGGGGACACTGAAGCTTTCTTT.

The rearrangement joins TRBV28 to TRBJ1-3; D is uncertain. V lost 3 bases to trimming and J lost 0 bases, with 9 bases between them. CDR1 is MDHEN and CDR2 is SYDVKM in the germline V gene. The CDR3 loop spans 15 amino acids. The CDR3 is CASSLAGFSGNTIYF. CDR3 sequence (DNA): TGTGCCAGCAGTTTGGCCGGGTTCTCTGGAAACACCATATATTTT.

The CDR3 DNA is TGCGCCAGCAGCTCACAGGGGGGGCCTCTTTACGAGCAGTACTTC. Translating gives CASSSQGGPLYEQYF. V and J are TRBV5-1 and TRBJ2-7; weak D call: TRBD1 (8 bases). Germline assignment: CDR1 SGHRS and CDR2 YFSETQ. CDR3 size: 15 residues. V was pared by 3 bases and J by 4 bases, with 17 bases between.